This record looks at one T cell receptor beta chain sequence and its context. Its specificity is not known. The record originates from a study of human T cells and chemical hapten exposure. Study context: Weekly administration of diphenylcyclopropenone to the scalp of patients continued throughout the roughly 25-week study. The study traced per-sample TCR yield variation mainly to small differences in pooled library volumes. Study-wide results and limits: PT1 expanded TCR counts and patch test score were linked, and their correlation was positive.

Time point meaning: pre-sensitization, week 0. The treatment here: therapeutic diphenylcyclopropenone sensitization with weekly scalp DPC. From the RACE reads, TCRdb called clonotypes with MiXCR, one entry per CDR3 protein. The table lists approximately 260,000 distinct CDR3 sequences, more than 6.5% of them singletons. This CDR3 has 14 amino acids. The ends lost 8 bases at V and 4 bases at J; junction bases unmatched: 6. The chain carries TRBV12-3 or TRBV12-4 and TRBJ1-5, with TRBD1 matching over 9 bases. The specimen comprised whole blood, sampled in connection with sensitization to the hapten diphenylcyclopropenone (DPC). This TCR was recovered from a woman in her thirties or forties with alopecia areata. Some clones in this sample may be carry-over from other donors' samples. Here the CDR3 reads CASRLGTGNQPQHF. The CDR3 DNA reads TGTGCCAGCCGCCTAGGGACAGGGAATCAGCCCCAGCATTTT.